One and the same sample provided the 19 T cell receptor beta chains below, sequenced in a study of shared clonotypes between healthy human individuals. Repertoires were generated with immunoSEQ multiplex PCR, while TCRdb's copy carries only in-frame clones and drops some. This sample has 950,000 to 1,300,000 clones, with under 80% found just once. The sample was memory CD4+ T cells sorted from blood. Regarding subset: CD45RA-negative fraction. The receptors derive from a man aged 18-30 years in good health.

This chain joins TRBV2 and TRBJ2-7; 8 bases align to TRBD1. The CDR3 runs 14 residues. Germline V gives CDR1 SNHLY, CDR2 FYNNEI. V lost 6 bases and J lost 0; bases outside the gene matches: 4. The CDR3 DNA reads as TGTGCCAGCAGAGGGACAGGCTACTCCTACGAGCAGTACTTC. Translating it yields CASRGTGYSYEQYF.

V gene TRBV27 combines with J gene TRBJ1-5; D may be TRBD1 (6 bases). This CDR3 contains 16 residues. Per the germline V gene, CDR1 is MNHEY and CDR2 is SMNVEV (reference sequence). Trimming cost V 2 bases and J 4 bases, with 15 bases left between them. The CDR3 sequence: CASSLIYRVRNQPQHF. The CDR3, as DNA: TGTGCCAGCAGTTTAATCTACAGGGTGCGAAATCAGCCCCAGCATTTT.

The genes are TRBV5-1 and TRBJ2-5; 10 bases match TRBD2. The CDR3 runs to 17 residues. V shed 2 bases, J shed 2 bases, and the junction held 9 bases outside the gene matches. Germline V CDR1 and CDR2: SGHRS, YFSETQ. The DNA for the CDR3 is TGCGCCAGCAGCTTCTCTATCCGGACTAGCGGACAAGAGACCCAGTACTTC. Its protein is CASSFSIRTSGQETQYF.

The V gene is TRBV5-4, the J gene TRBJ1-1, with a weak D call TRBD1 (6 bases). The CDR3 runs to 14 residues. Trimming removed 2 bases from V and 0 bases from J, with 8 bases in between. In germline, CDR1 is SGHNT, CDR2 YYREEE (reference sequence). The chain's CDR3 is CASSFTGLNTEAFF. CDR3 nucleotides: TGTGCCAGCAGCTTTACAGGGCTGAACACTGAAGCTTTCTTT.

The chain links TRBV11-3 to TRBJ2-5; D uncertain. Trimming took off 0 bases at V and 0 bases at J, with 2 bases between the two ends. Germline CDR1 is SGHNT and CDR2 is YENEEA. CDR3 size: 13 residues. The CDR3 here is CASSLDYQETQYF. The CDR3 coding sequence is TGTGCCAGCAGCTTAGACTACCAAGAGACCCAGTACTTC.

The V gene is TRBV9, the J gene TRBJ2-2; no definite D call. Germline V lookup: CDR1 SGDLS, CDR2 YYNGEE. The CDR3 contains 18 residues. V gave up 0 bases and J gave up 1 base, with 16 bases separating them. CDR3 sequence (DNA): TGTGCCAGCAGCGTAGACCTACGCCTTCACTTGAACACCGGGGAGCTGTTTTTT. Amino acids: CASSVDLRLHLNTGELFF.

The V call is TRBV5-4, the J call TRBJ2-5, with D unresolved. V gave up 1 base and J gave up 1 base, with 5 bases separating them. Germline-derived CDR1 and CDR2 are SGHNT and YYREEE (reference sequence). This CDR3 has 13 residues. This CDR3 reads CASSLPVQETQYF. CDR3 nucleotide sequence: TGTGCCAGCAGCTTGCCAGTCCAAGAGACCCAGTACTTC.

The J gene is TRBJ1-2, the V gene TRBV6-1; TRBD1 might be the D (6 bases). CDR1 MNHNS and CDR2 SASEGT come from the germline V gene. The CDR3 consists of 14 residues. V was trimmed by 4 bases and J by 3 bases, leaving 12 bases between them. This chain's CDR3 is CASSGQGRYYGYTF. The CDR3 DNA follows: TGTGCCAGCAGTGGCCAGGGGCGGTACTATGGCTACACCTTC.

CDR3 sequence reads: CASSSDGLNEKLFF. Here the CDR3 DNA reads TGTGCCAGCTCTTCGGACGGGCTTAATGAAAAACTGTTTTTT. The chain recombines TRBV18 with TRBJ1-4; D is unclear. Looked up from germline, CDR1 is KGHSH and CDR2 is LQKENI. The CDR3 extends over 14 amino acids. The germline V and J ends were trimmed by 6 bases and 4 bases, with 12 bases remaining between them.

The genes are TRBV29-1 and TRBJ2-1, with D perhaps matching TRBD1 or TRBD2 (5 bases each). This CDR3 region has 13 residues. The germline CDR1 and CDR2 sequences are SQVTM and ANQGSEA. V was shortened by 5 bases and J by 4 bases, with 12 bases between the two germline ends. CDR3 DNA sequence: TGCAGCGTTAGACGGGACGATTACAATGAGCAGTTCTTC. It translates to CSVRRDDYNEQFF.

The chain couples TRBV4-1 to TRBJ2-7; perhaps TRBD1 as D (6 bases). Looked up from germline, CDR1 is MGHRA and CDR2 is YSYEKL. The CDR3 covers 14 residues. The V and J ends lost 2 bases and 2 bases respectively, with 10 bases between them. DNA for the CDR3: TGCGCCAGCAGCCAATACGGGACACCCTACGAGCAGTACTTC. Amino acids: CASSQYGTPYEQYF.

The table lists this clone with a count of one. The chain has TRBV5-4 and TRBJ1-1; D perhaps matches TRBD1 (6 bases). Per germline, CDR1 SGHNT and CDR2 YYREEE (reference sequence). V lost 3 bases and J 0 bases, leaving 12 bases between the germline ends. The CDR3 has 15 residues. The CDR3 reads CASSSVQGMNTEAFF. CDR3 nucleotides: TGTGCCAGCAGCTCGGTACAGGGCATGAACACTGAAGCTTTCTTT.

The chain couples TRBV7-3 to TRBJ2-1, with a tentative D call TRBD1 (6 bases). Per the germline V gene, CDR1 is SGHTA and CDR2 is FQGTGA. CDR3 length: 13 amino acids. V dropped 2 bases and J dropped 13 bases, with 15 bases sitting between them. The CDR3 sequence: CASSLHRASHQFF. CDR3 in DNA: TGTGCCAGCAGCTTACACAGGGCCTCACACCAGTTCTTC.

The CDR3 coding sequence is TGTGCCAGCAGCCTTTGGACTAGGGGATTGAACGACGAGCAGTACTTC. Protein sequence: CASSLWTRGLNDEQYF. The chain joins TRBV7-2 to TRBJ2-7; TRBD2 matches 7 bases. V trimming: 5 bases; J trimming: 5 bases; junction bases outside the gene matches: 15. The CDR3 covers 16 residues. Germline CDR1 is SGHTA and CDR2 is FQGNSA.

The chain joins TRBV11-3 to TRBJ2-1, with D unclear. Trimming cost V 5 bases and J 6 bases, with 8 bases left between them. Per germline, CDR1 SGHNT and CDR2 YENEEA. The CDR3 runs 12 residues. For the CDR3, the DNA is TGTGCCAGCAGCCAGTTCCCCAATGAGCAGTTCTTC. This gives the protein CASSQFPNEQFF.

This chain links TRBV19 with TRBJ2-1; 10 positions match TRBD2. The CDR3 is 16 amino acids. CDR1 LNHDA and CDR2 SQIVND come from the germline V gene (reference sequence). The V gene end was trimmed by 3 bases and the J gene end by 6 bases; junction bases not matched to a gene: 8. For the CDR3, the DNA is TGTGCCAGTAGTATTGTTCTAGCGGGAGCATTCAATGAGCAGTTCTTC. The encoded protein is CASSIVLAGAFNEQFF. The full variable domain, rest sourced from reference TRBV19 and TRBJ2-1, is DGGITQSPKYLFRKEGQNVTLSCEQNLNHDAMYWYRQDPGQGLRLIYYSQIVNDFQKGDIAEGYSVSREKKESFPLTVTSAQKNPTAFYLCASSIVLAGAFNEQFFGPGTRLTVL.

The CDR3 DNA reads as TGTGCCAGTAGTATTGGACCGGGACAGGGGACTGGCGAGCAGTACTTC. Translating it yields CASSIGPGQGTGEQYF. The V gene is TRBV19, the J gene TRBJ2-7; 10 nucleotides line up with TRBD1. This CDR3 has 16 amino acids. CDR1 and CDR2 from the germline V gene are LNHDA and SQIVND (reference sequence). Losses at the gene ends were 3 bases for V and 6 bases for J; bases not matched to a gene: 11.

V usage is TRBV30 and J usage is TRBJ2-7, with D possibly TRBD2 on 5 matching bases. The CDR3 runs 16 residues. CDR1 is GTSNPN, CDR2 SVGIG, per germline (reference sequence). V gave up 2 bases and J gave up 6 bases, with 23 bases separating them. The CDR3 sequence: CAWSSPGKSLGGEQYF. The CDR3 nucleotides read TGTGCCTGGAGTAGCCCGGGCAAATCCCTTGGAGGCGAGCAGTACTTC.

The chain uses TRBV14 and TRBJ2-7; TRBD1 matches at 10 bases. Germline assignment: CDR1 SGHDN and CDR2 FVKESK. The J segment lost 0 bases and the V segment lost 1 base, leaving 0 bases of the junction unmatched. The CDR3 is made up of 15 amino acids. CDR3 sequence reads: CASSQGDRGSYEQYF. The CDR3 DNA follows: TGTGCCAGCAGCCAAGGGGACAGGGGCTCCTACGAGCAGTACTTC. Together with reference TRBV14 and TRBJ2-7, the CDR3 gives the full variable domain: EAGVTQFPSHSVIEKGQTVTLRCDPISGHDNLYWYRRVMGKEIKFLLHFVKESKQDESGMPNNRFLAERTGGTYSTLKVQPAELEDSGVYFCASSQGDRGSYEQYFGPGTRLTVT.